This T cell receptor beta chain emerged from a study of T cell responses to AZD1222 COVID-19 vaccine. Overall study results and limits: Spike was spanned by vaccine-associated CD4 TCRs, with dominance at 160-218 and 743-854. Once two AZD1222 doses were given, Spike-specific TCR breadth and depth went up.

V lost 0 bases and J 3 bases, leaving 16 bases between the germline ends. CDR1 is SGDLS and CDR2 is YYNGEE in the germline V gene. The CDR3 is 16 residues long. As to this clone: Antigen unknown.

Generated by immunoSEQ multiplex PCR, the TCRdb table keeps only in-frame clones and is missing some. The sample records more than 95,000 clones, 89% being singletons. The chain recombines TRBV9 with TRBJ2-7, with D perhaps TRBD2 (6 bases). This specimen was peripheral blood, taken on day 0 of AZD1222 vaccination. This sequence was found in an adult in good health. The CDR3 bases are TGTGCCAGCAGCGTAGAAGGAGCGGGCAGCGGCTACGAGCAGTACTTC. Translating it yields CASSVEGAGSGYEQYF.